This T cell receptor (beta chain) was sequenced during a study of blood T cell repertoires in COVID-19. Original handling: Amplification from reference gene primers served as the basis for estimated nucleated cell counts. Sequencing used immunoSEQ multiplex PCR; TCRdb keeps in-frame clones, though not all of them. That table supplies the V and J calls and clone size; D and trimming were determined from the DNA. Of more than 95,000 clones listed, 70% to 90% were seen once; the top ten hold roughly 1.2%. Trimming left V 6 bases short and J 0 bases short, with 11 bases between. Germline lookup yields CDR1 MNHEY and CDR2 SMNVEV (reference sequence). The CDR3 is 14 amino acids.

The receptor was isolated from a woman of 80 years or more with acute or convalescent COVID-19. The material sequenced was peripheral blood. This chain connects TRBV27 to TRBJ1-1; the D gene is possibly TRBD1 (5 bases). The CDR3 nucleotides are TGTGCCAGCAGCCCAGGGTCAATGAACACTGAAGCTTTCTTT. As protein: CASSPGSMNTEAFF.